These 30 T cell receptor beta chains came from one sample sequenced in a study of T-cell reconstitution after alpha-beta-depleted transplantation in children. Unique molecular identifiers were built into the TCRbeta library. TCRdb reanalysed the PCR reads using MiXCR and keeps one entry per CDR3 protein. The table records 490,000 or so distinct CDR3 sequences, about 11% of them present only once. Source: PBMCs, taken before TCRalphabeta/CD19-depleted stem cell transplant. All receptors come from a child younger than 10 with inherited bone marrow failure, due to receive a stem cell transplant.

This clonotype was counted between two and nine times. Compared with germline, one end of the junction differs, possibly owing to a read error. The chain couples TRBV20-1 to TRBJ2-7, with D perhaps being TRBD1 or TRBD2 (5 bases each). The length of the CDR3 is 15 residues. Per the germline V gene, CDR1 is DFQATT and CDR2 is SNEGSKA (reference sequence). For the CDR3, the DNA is TGCTGTGCTAGTGTTATGGGACGTCCAGCCTACGAGCAGTACTTC. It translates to CCASVMGRPAYEQYF.

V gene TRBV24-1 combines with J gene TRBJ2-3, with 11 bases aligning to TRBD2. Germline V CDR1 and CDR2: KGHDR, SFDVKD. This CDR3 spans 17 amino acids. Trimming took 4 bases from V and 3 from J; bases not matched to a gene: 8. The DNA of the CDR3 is TGTGCCACCAGTGACTCCTGGACTAGCGGGCTGACAGATACGCAGTATTTT. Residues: CATSDSWTSGLTDTQYF.

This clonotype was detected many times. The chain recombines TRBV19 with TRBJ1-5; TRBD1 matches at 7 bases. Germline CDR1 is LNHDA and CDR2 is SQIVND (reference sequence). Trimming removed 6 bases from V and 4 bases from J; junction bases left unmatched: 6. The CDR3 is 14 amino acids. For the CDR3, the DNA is TGTGCCAGTAGCCTGACAGGGCAAAATCAGCCCCAGCATTTT. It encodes CASSLTGQNQPQHF. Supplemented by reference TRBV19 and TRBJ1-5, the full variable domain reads DGGITQSPKYLFRKEGQNVTLSCEQNLNHDAMYWYRQDPGQGLRLIYYSQIVNDFQKGDIAEGYSVSREKKESFPLTVTSAQKNPTAFYLCASSLTGQNQPQHFGDGTRLSIL.

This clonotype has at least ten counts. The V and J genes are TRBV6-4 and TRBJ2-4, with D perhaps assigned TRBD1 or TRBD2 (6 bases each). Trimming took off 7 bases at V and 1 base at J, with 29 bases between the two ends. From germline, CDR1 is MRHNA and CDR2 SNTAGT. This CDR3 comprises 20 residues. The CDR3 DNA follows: TGTGCCAGCATTCGGCTCGGGGGCCGGAGACTAGTAGCTGCCAAAAACATTCAGTACTTC. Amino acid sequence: CASIRLGGRRLVAAKNIQYF.

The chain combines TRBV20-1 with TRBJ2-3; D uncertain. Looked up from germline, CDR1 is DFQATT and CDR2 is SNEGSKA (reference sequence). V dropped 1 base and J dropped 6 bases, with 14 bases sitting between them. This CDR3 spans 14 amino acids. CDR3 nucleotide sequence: TGCAGTGCTAGAGGCTACTTGGGCCCGGATACGCAGTATTTT. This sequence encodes CSARGYLGPDTQYF.

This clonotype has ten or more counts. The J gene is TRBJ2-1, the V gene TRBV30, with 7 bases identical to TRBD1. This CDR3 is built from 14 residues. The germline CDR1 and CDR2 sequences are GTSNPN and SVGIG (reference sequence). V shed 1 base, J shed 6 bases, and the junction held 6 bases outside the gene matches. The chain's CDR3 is CAWSAAGQVNEQFF. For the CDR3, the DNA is TGTGCCTGGAGTGCCGCTGGACAGGTCAATGAGCAGTTCTTC.

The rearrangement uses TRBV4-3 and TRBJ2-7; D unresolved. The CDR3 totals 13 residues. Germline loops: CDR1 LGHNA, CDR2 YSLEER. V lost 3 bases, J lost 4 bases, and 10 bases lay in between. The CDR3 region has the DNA TGCGCCAGCAGCCACGATCGTTTTTACGAGCAGTACTTC. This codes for CASSHDRFYEQYF.

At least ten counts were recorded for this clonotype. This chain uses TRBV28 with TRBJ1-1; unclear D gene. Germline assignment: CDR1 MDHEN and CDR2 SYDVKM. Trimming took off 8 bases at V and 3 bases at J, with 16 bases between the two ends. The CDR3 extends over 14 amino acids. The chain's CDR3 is CASCTALRDTEAFF. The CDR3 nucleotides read TGTGCCAGCTGTACGGCCCTTCGCGACACTGAAGCTTTCTTT.

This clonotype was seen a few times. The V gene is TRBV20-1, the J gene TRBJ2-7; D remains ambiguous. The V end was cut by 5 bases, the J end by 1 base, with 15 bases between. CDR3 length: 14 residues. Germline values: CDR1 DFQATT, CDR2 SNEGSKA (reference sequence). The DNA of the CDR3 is TGCAGTGCTTCCCAGGACCCGCCATCCTACGAGCAGTACTTC. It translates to CSASQDPPSYEQYF.

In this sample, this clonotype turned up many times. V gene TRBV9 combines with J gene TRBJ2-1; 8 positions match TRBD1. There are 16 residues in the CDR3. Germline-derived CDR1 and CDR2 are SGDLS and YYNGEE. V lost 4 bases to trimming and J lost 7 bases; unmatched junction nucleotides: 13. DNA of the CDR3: TGTGCCAGCAGCCCGTTCCCGGGCAGGGGGCGGAATGAGCAGTTCTTC. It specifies CASSPFPGRGRNEQFF.

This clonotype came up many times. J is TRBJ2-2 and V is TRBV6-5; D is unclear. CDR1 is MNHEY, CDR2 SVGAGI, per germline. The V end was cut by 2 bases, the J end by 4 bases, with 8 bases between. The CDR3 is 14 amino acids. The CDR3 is CASSYRRGTGELFF. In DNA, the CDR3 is TGTGCCAGCAGTTACAGACGTGGCACCGGGGAGCTGTTTTTT.

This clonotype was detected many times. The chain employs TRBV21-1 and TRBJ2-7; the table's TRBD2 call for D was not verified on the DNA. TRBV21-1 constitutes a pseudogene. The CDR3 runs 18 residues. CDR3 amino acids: CASSKGYCAGGLNYEQYF. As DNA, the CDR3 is TGTGCCAGCAGCAAAGGATATTGTGCGGGGGGTTTAAACTACGAGCAGTACTTC.

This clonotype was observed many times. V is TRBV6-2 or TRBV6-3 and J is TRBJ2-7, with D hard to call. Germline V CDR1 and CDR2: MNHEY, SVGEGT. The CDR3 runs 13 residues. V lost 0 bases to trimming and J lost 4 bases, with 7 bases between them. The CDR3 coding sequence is TGTGCCAGCAGTTACTCGCGAGAGTACGAGCAGTACTTC. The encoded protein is CASSYSREYEQYF.

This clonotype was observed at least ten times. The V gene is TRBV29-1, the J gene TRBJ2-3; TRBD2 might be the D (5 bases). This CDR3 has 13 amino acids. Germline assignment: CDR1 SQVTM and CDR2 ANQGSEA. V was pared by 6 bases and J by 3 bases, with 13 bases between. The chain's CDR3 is CSVKAAGTDTQYF. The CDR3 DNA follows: TGCAGCGTAAAAGCGGCTGGTACAGATACGCAGTATTTT.

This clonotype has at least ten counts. CDR3 region: CASSFGTANYEQYF. DNA of the CDR3: TGCGCCAGCAGCTTCGGGACGGCGAACTACGAGCAGTACTTC. This chain links TRBV5-1 with TRBJ2-7; either TRBD1 or TRBD2 may supply D (5 bases each). The CDR3 has 14 residues. Germline CDR1 SGHRS, CDR2 YFSETQ. Trimming removed 2 bases at V and 3 bases at J, with 12 bases between.

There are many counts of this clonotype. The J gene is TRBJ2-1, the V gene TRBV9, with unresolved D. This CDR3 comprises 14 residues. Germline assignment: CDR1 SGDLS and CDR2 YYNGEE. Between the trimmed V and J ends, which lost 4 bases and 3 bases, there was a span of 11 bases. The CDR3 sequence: CASSSPTGYNEQFF. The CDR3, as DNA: TGTGCCAGCAGCTCTCCGACCGGCTACAATGAGCAGTTCTTC.

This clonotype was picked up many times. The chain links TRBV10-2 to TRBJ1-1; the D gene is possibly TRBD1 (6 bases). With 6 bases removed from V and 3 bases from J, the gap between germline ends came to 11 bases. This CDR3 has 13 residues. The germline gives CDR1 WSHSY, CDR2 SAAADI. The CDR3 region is CASRRGWDTEAFF. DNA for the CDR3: TGCGCCAGCAGAAGGGGGTGGGACACTGAAGCTTTCTTT.

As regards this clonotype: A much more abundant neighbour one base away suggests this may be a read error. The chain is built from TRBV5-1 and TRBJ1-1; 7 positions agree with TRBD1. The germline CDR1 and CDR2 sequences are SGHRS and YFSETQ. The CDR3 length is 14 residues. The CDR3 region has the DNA TGCGCCAGCAGCCGACAGGGCTATAACACTAAAGCTTTCTTT. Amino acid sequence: CASSRQGYNTKAFF. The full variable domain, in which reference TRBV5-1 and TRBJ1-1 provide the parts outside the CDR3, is KAGVTQTPRYLIKTRGQQVTLSCSPISGHRSVSWYQQTPGQGLQFLFEYFSETQRNKGNFPGRFSGRQFSNSRSEMNVSTLELGDSALYLCASSRQGYNTKAFFGQGTRLTVV.

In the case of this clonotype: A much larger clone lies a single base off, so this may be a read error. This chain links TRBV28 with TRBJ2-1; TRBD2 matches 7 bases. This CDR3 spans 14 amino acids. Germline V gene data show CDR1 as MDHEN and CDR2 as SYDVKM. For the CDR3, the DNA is TGTGCCAGCAGGGATAGCGGGTCCTACAATGAGCAGATCTTC. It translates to CASRDSGSYNEQIF.

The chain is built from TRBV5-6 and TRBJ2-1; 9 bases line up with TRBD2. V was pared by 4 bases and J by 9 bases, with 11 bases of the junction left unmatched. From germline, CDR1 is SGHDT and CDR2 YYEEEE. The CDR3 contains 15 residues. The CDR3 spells CASSRRPGLAVEQFF. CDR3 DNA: TGTGCCAGCAGCCGACGACCGGGACTAGCAGTTGAGCAGTTCTTC. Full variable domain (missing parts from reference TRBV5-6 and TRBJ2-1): DAGVTQSPTHLIKTRGQQVTLRCSPKSGHDTVSWYQQALGQGPQFIFQYYEEEERQRGNFPDRFSGHQFPNYSSELNVNALLLGDSALYLCASSRRPGLAVEQFFGPGTRLTVL.

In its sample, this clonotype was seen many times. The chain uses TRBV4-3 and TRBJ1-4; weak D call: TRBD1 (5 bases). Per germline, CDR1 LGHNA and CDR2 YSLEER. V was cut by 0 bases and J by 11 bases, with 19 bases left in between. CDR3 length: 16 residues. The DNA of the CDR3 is TGCGCCAGCAGCCAAGATTCACAGGAGTATCGGCTTAAACTGTTTTTT. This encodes CASSQDSQEYRLKLFF.

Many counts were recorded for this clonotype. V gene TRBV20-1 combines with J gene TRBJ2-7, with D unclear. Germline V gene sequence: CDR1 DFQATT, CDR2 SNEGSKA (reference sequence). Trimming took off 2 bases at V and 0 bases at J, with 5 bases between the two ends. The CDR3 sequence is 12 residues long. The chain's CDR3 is CSARTASYEQYF. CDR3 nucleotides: TGCAGTGCTAGAACAGCCTCCTACGAGCAGTACTTC.

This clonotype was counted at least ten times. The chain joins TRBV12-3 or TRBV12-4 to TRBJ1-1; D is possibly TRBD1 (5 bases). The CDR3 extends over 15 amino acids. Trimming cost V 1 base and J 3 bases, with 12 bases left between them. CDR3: CASSLGAGRYTEAFF. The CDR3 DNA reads TGTGCCAGCAGTTTAGGGGCAGGGAGGTACACTGAAGCTTTCTTT.

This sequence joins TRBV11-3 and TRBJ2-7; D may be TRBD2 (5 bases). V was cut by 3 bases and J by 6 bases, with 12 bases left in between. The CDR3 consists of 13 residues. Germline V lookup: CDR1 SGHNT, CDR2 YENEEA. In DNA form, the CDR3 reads TGTGCCAGCAGCTTCATACTAGTTTGCGAGCAGTACTTC. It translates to CASSFILVCEQYF.

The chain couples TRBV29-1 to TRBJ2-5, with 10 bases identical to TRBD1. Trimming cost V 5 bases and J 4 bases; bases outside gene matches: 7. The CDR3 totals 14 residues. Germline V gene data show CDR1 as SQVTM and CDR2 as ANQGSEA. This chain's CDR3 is CSVPPTGGIETQYF. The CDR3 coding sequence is TGCAGCGTTCCGCCGACAGGGGGCATAGAGACCCAGTACTTC.

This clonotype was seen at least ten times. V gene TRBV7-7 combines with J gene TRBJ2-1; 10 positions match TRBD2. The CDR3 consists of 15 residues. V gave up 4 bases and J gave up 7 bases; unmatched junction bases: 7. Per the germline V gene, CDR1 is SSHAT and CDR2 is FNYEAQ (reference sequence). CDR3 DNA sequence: TGTGCCAGCAGCTCTAGCGGGGGCCTTGGAAATGAGCAGTTCTTC. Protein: CASSSSGGLGNEQFF.

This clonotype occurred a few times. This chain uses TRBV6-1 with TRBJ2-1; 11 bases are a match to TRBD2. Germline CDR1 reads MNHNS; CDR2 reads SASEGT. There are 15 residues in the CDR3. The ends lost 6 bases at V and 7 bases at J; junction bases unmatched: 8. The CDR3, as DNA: TGTGCCAGCAGCCTAGCGGGAGGATTCCCTAATGAGCAGTTCTTC. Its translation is CASSLAGGFPNEQFF.

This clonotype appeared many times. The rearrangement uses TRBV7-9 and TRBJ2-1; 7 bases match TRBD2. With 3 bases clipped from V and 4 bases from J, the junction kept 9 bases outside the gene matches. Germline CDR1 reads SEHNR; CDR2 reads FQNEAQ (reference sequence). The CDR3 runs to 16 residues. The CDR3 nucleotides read TGTGCCAGCAGCTTCACCATGGGGACTATATACAATGAGCAGTTCTTC. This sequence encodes CASSFTMGTIYNEQFF. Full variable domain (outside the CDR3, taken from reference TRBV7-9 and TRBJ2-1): DTGVSQNPRHKITKRGQNVTFRCDPISEHNRLYWYRQTLGQGPEFLTYFQNEAQLEKSRLLSDRFSAERPKGSFSTLEIQRTEQGDSAMYLCASSFTMGTIYNEQFFGPGTRLTVL.

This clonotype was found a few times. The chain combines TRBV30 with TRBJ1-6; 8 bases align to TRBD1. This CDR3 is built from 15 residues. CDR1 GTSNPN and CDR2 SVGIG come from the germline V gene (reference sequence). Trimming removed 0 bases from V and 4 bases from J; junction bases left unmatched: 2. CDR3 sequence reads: CAWSVTGGYNSPLHF. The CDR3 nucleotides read TGTGCCTGGAGTGTAACAGGGGGGTATAATTCACCCCTCCACTTT.

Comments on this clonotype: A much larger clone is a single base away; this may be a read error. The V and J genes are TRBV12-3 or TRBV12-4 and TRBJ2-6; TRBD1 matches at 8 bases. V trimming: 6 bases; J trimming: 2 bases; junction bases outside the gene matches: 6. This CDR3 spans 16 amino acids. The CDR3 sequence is CASSPETGAGANVLTF. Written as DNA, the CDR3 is TGTGCCAGCAGCCCCGAGACAGGGGCTGGGGCCAACGTCCTGACTTTC.